The rows below give T cell receptor beta chains drawn from one sample of a study of technical replicates of blood from several donors. Here immunoSEQ multiplex PCR was the method, and the copy in TCRdb shows in-frame clones only, minus some. The table lists 17,000 or so clones, roughly nine tenths of them singletons, with around 10% in the top ten. Input material: PBMCs. The receptors were sampled from a human donor in good health. CDR3s include the opening cysteine and the closing phenylalanine or tryptophan. The order of the fields is clone size, D gene, J gene, V gene, CDR3 protein, CDR3 DNA. The D gene is left open where the match is weak. The listing skips clone size in some rows; elsewhere it reads once, few, many or a size class.

abundance: .; d_gene: .; j_gene: TRBJ2-1; v_gene: TRBV27; CDR3aa: CASRSGGSGHDEQFF; CDR3nt: TGTGCCAGCAGATCAGGGGGGTCAGGACACGATGAGCAGTTCTTC
abundance: few; d_gene: .; j_gene: TRBJ1-1; v_gene: TRBV5-1; CDR3aa: CASSLAGGYTEAFF; CDR3nt: TGCGCCAGCAGCTTGGCCGGGGGGTACACTGAAGCTTTCTTT
abundance: few; d_gene: .; j_gene: TRBJ2-1; v_gene: TRBV11-2; CDR3aa: CASSLVAGGGSLFF; CDR3nt: TGTGCCAGCAGCTTAGTGGCCGGGGGCGGGAGCCTGTTCTTC
abundance: .; d_gene: .; j_gene: TRBJ2-6; v_gene: TRBV6-1; CDR3aa: CASSEGYGSSGANVLTF; CDR3nt: TGTGCCAGCAGTGAAGGTTACGGGAGCTCTGGGGCCAACGTCCTGACTTTC
abundance: .; d_gene: TRBD2; j_gene: TRBJ2-2; v_gene: TRBV7-3; CDR3aa: CASSYTSGMTGELFF; CDR3nt: TGTGCCAGCAGCTATACTAGCGGGATGACCGGGGAGCTGTTTTTT
abundance: .; d_gene: .; j_gene: TRBJ2-5; v_gene: TRBV5-1; CDR3aa: CASSTQPTRETQYF; CDR3nt: TGCGCCAGCAGCACACAGCCTACCCGAGAGACCCAGTACTTC
abundance: .; d_gene: TRBD2; j_gene: TRBJ2-1; v_gene: TRBV2; CDR3aa: CASSATLLAGKSSYNEQFF; CDR3nt: TGTGCCAGCAGCGCTACCCTACTAGCGGGAAAGAGCTCCTACAATGAGCAGTTCTTC
abundance: .; d_gene: .; j_gene: TRBJ1-5; v_gene: TRBV7-6; CDR3aa: CASSLAQNQPQHF; CDR3nt: TGTGCCAGCAGCTTAGCACAGAATCAGCCCCAGCATTTT
abundance: .; d_gene: TRBD2; j_gene: TRBJ2-7; v_gene: TRBV11-2; CDR3aa: CASSDLTGGSSYEQYF; CDR3nt: TGTGCCAGCAGCGATCTGACGGGAGGCAGCTCCTACGAGCAGTACTTC
abundance: .; d_gene: TRBD2; j_gene: TRBJ2-1; v_gene: TRBV6-6; CDR3aa: CASRRLADSYNEQFF; CDR3nt: TGTGCCAGCAGACGTCTAGCGGACTCCTACAATGAGCAGTTCTTC
abundance: few; d_gene: TRBD2; j_gene: TRBJ2-1; v_gene: TRBV11-3; CDR3aa: CASSLGTSGIFNEQFF; CDR3nt: TGTGCCAGCAGCTTAGGGACTAGCGGTATATTCAATGAGCAGTTCTTC
abundance: .; d_gene: .; j_gene: TRBJ1-3; v_gene: TRBV27; CDR3aa: CASRDRTRGDAGNTIYF; CDR3nt: TGTGCCAGCAGGGACCGCACGCGGGGGGACGCAGGAAACACCATATATTTT
abundance: .; d_gene: .; j_gene: TRBJ2-2; v_gene: TRBV7-2; CDR3aa: CASSPFTGELFF; CDR3nt: TGTGCCAGCAGTCCGTTTACCGGGGAGCTGTTTTTT
abundance: .; d_gene: .; j_gene: TRBJ2-7; v_gene: TRBV7-6; CDR3aa: CASSPARAYEQYF; CDR3nt: TGTGCCAGCAGCCCCGCCCGAGCCTACGAGCAGTACTTC
abundance: .; d_gene: TRBD1; j_gene: TRBJ2-7; v_gene: TRBV5-1; CDR3aa: CASSPGQNYEQYF; CDR3nt: TGCGCCAGCAGCCCGGGACAGAACTACGAGCAGTACTTC
abundance: .; d_gene: TRBD2; j_gene: TRBJ2-3; v_gene: TRBV6-1; CDR3aa: CASSEAVPGGSDTQYF; CDR3nt: TGTGCCAGCAGTGAAGCAGTCCCGGGAGGTTCAGATACGCAGTATTTT
abundance: .; d_gene: TRBD2; j_gene: TRBJ2-3; v_gene: TRBV29-1; CDR3aa: CSVTGLAGYTDTQYF; CDR3nt: TGCAGCGTTACCGGACTAGCGGGATACACAGATACGCAGTATTTT
abundance: .; d_gene: TRBD1; j_gene: TRBJ1-3; v_gene: TRBV2; CDR3aa: CASSGTGLSGNTIYF; CDR3nt: TGTGCCAGCAGTGGGACAGGGCTCTCTGGAAACACCATATATTTT
abundance: .; d_gene: .; j_gene: TRBJ1-4; v_gene: TRBV2; CDR3aa: CASSEDRGPITEDGEKLFF; CDR3nt: TGTGCCAGCAGTGAAGACCGGGGTCCCATCACTGAGGACGGTGAAAAACTGTTTTTT
abundance: .; d_gene: .; j_gene: TRBJ1-4; v_gene: TRBV25-1; CDR3aa: CASSDARINEKLFF; CDR3nt: TGTGCCAGCAGTGATGCCAGAATAAATGAAAAACTGTTTTTT
abundance: .; d_gene: .; j_gene: TRBJ2-7; v_gene: TRBV10-3; CDR3aa: CAISMGKPYEQYF; CDR3nt: TGTGCCATCAGTATGGGCAAGCCCTACGAGCAGTACTTC
abundance: .; d_gene: TRBD1; j_gene: TRBJ2-3; v_gene: TRBV14; CDR3aa: CASSLGQGAVTQYF; CDR3nt: TGTGCCAGCAGCCTGGGACAGGGGGCTGTTACGCAGTATTTT
abundance: once; d_gene: TRBD2; j_gene: TRBJ2-1; v_gene: TRBV9; CDR3aa: CASSVGTSGSFNEQFF; CDR3nt: TGTGCCAGCAGCGTAGGAACTAGCGGGAGTTTCAATGAGCAGTTCTTC
abundance: .; d_gene: .; j_gene: TRBJ2-1; v_gene: TRBV20-1; CDR3aa: CSASRVNEQFF; CDR3nt: TGCAGTGCTTCCCGCGTCAATGAGCAGTTCTTC
abundance: .; d_gene: TRBD1; j_gene: TRBJ2-2; v_gene: TRBV7-9; CDR3aa: CASSFEGTGGAGELFF; CDR3nt: TGTGCCAGCAGCTTCGAGGGGACAGGGGGGGCCGGGGAGCTGTTTTTT